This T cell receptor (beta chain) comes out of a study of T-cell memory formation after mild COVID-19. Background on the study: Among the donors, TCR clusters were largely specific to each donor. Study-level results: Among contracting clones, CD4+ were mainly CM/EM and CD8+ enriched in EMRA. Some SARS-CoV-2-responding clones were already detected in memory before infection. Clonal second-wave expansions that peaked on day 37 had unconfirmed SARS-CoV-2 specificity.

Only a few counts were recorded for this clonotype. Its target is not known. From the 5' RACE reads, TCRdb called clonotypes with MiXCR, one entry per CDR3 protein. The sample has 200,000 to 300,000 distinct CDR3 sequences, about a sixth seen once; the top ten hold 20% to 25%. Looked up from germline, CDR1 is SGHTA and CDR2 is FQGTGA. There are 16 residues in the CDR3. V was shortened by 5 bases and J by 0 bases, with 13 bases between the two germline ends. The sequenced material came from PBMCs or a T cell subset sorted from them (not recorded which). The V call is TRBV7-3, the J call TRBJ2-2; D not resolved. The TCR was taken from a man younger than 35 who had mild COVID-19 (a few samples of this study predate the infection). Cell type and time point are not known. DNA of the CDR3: TGTGCCAGCAGCCTCAACAGTTTAGCGAACACCGGGGAGCTGTTTTTT. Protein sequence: CASSLNSLANTGELFF.